One sample yielded the 19 T cell receptor beta chains listed below, sequenced in a study of blood T cell repertoires in COVID-19 (dated by TCRdb to 2018 to 2020). To prepare the library, the immunoSEQ multiplex PCR assay was applied. Drawn from immuneACCESS, this table holds only the in-frame rearrangements with V and J called that TCRdb kept. Clones are partly lost; checked studies trace under half to an unresolved V gene and leave the rest unexplained. The sample profile shows more than 200,000 clones; approximately 81% of them were found once. The top ten constitute under 11% of the sample. Sample: peripheral blood. The receptors here all came from a woman older than 75 with acute or convalescent COVID-19.

The chain carries TRBV7-9 and TRBJ2-7, with D hard to call. The V end was cut by 0 bases, the J end by 7 bases, with 10 bases between. From germline, CDR1 is SEHNR and CDR2 FQNEAQ (reference sequence). The CDR3 runs 13 residues. DNA for the CDR3: TGTGCCAGCAGCTTAGCGGCTGCCGGGGAGCAGTACTTC. Residues: CASSLAAAGEQYF.

The chain links TRBV30 to TRBJ2-7, with D maybe TRBD2 (6 bases). The germline V gene has CDR1 GTSNPN and CDR2 SVGIG (reference sequence). Trimming removed 2 bases from V and 3 bases from J, with 11 bases in between. The CDR3 is 13 amino acids. CDR3 in amino acids: CAWSIGTLYEQYF. In nucleotides, the CDR3 is TGTGCCTGGAGTATCGGGACTCTCTACGAGCAGTACTTC.

This clone was recorded only once. The chain joins TRBV3-1 (or the pseudogene TRBV3-2) to TRBJ2-2; 15 positions agree with TRBD2. CDR3 length: 19 residues. J gave up 3 bases and V 4 bases, and 9 bases lay outside the gene matches. In germline, CDR1 is LGHDT, CDR2 YNNKEL (reference sequence). The CDR3 sequence: CASSLAGLAGGFDTGELFF. The CDR3 DNA follows: TGTGCCAGCAGCCTGGCTGGACTAGCGGGAGGGTTTGACACCGGGGAGCTGTTTTTT.

The V gene is TRBV3-1 (or the pseudogene TRBV3-2), the J gene TRBJ2-5; the D is unclear. The germline V and J ends were trimmed by 0 bases and 1 base, with 6 bases remaining between them. Germline values: CDR1 LGHDT, CDR2 YNNKEL (reference sequence). The CDR3 consists of 14 residues. CDR3 sequence reads: CASSQDNTQETQYF. The CDR3 region has the DNA TGTGCCAGCAGCCAAGATAACACCCAAGAGACCCAGTACTTC.

Comment on this clone: A junction end diverges from the germline sequence, so it may reflect a read error. V gene TRBV24-1 combines with J gene TRBJ2-3, with 7 bases lining up with TRBD1. CDR3 length: 12 residues. Germline V gene lookup returns CDR1 KGHDR and CDR2 SFDVKD. The CDR3 protein is CATSLGTATQYF. CDR3 bases: TGTGCCACCAGTCTCGGGACAGCTACGCAGTATTTT.

The chain has TRBV6-5 and TRBJ2-1; unclear D gene. The CDR3 consists of 14 residues. Trimming removed 8 bases at V and 0 bases at J, with 11 bases between. In germline, CDR1 is MNHEY, CDR2 SVGAGI. The CDR3 loop is CASAEDNSYNEQFF. In nucleotides, the CDR3 is TGTGCCAGCGCCGAGGATAACTCCTACAATGAGCAGTTCTTC.

The chain has TRBV4-3 and TRBJ2-5; possibly TRBD2 for D (7 bases). From germline, CDR1 is LGHNA and CDR2 YSLEER. V gave up 0 bases and J gave up 5 bases, with 16 bases separating them. The CDR3 consists of 16 residues. The CDR3: CASSQDWRGGSETQYF. The CDR3 bases are TGCGCCAGCAGCCAAGATTGGAGGGGGGGTAGTGAGACCCAGTACTTC.

The chain couples TRBV9 to TRBJ2-1; 9 nucleotides line up with TRBD1. CDR1 is SGDLS and CDR2 is YYNGEE in the germline V gene. The CDR3 covers 15 residues. V lost 0 bases to trimming and J lost 6 bases; unmatched junction nucleotides: 4. The CDR3 DNA is TGTGCCAGCAGCGTAGGAGGGACAGGGACCAATGAGCAGTTCTTC. Protein product: CASSVGGTGTNEQFF.

This sequence joins TRBV3-1 (or the pseudogene TRBV3-2) and TRBJ1-1; no clear D. CDR1 is LGHDT and CDR2 is YNNKEL in the germline V gene (reference sequence). CDR3 length: 13 amino acids. V was trimmed by 0 bases and J by 6 bases, leaving 8 bases between them. The CDR3 reads CASSQDTIAEAFF. CDR3 in DNA: TGTGCCAGCAGCCAAGACACAATCGCTGAAGCTTTCTTT.

The rearrangement uses TRBV21-1 and TRBJ1-1. TRBV21-1 is a pseudogene. The CDR3 sequence is 12 residues long. CDR3 nucleotide sequence: TGTGCCAGCAGCAAAGGGGGAGGTGAAGCTTTCTTT. Translation gives CASSKGGGEAFF.

The chain couples TRBV5-4 to TRBJ2-5, with TRBD2 as a possible D gene (6 bases). This CDR3 contains 17 residues. V lost 0 bases to trimming and J lost 1 base, with 16 bases between them. The germline gives CDR1 SGHNT, CDR2 YYREEE (reference sequence). CDR3 protein: CASSLAGSFGSQETQYF. Here the CDR3 DNA reads TGTGCCAGCAGCTTGGCGGGCTCTTTCGGGAGCCAAGAGACCCAGTACTTC. The variable domain in full, completed from reference TRBV5-4 and TRBJ2-5, reads ETGVTQSPTHLIKTRGQQVTLRCSSQSGHNTVSWYQQALGQGPQFIFQYYREEENGRGNFPPRFSGLQFPNYSSELNVNALELDDSALYLCASSLAGSFGSQETQYFGPGTRLLVL.

This clone was counted once. J is TRBJ1-4 and V is TRBV29-1; no clear D gene. The CDR3 consists of 13 residues. The germline CDR1 and CDR2 sequences are SQVTM and ANQGSEA. Trimming left V 6 bases short and J 0 bases short, with 8 bases between. CDR3 bases: TGCAGCGTGGGAGGAGCAACTAATGAAAAACTGTTTTTT. This encodes CSVGGATNEKLFF. The full variable domain, its missing parts supplied by reference TRBV29-1 and TRBJ1-4, is SAVISQKPSRDICQRGTSLTIQCQVDSQVTMMFWYRQQPGQSLTLIATANQGSEATYESGFVIDKFPISRPNLTFSTLTVSNMSPEDSSIYLCSVGGATNEKLFFGSGTQLSVL.

This chain connects TRBV11-2 to TRBJ1-2; TRBD1 might be the D (5 bases). V lost 5 bases to trimming and J lost 1 base, with 17 bases between them. The CDR3 length is 16 residues. Germline assignment: CDR1 SGHAT and CDR2 FQNNGV. The CDR3 DNA reads as TGTGCCAGCAGCCCGGCGGGGGGAGGAGGTAACTATGGCTACACCTTC. Translation: CASSPAGGGGNYGYTF.

Concerning this clone itself: One junction end disagrees with the germline gene, perhaps due to a read error. This sequence joins TRBV7-7 and TRBJ2-5; no clear D. This CDR3 is built from 15 residues. Looked up from germline, CDR1 is SSHAT and CDR2 is FNYEAQ (reference sequence). CDR3 sequence: CASSLGSRSEETQYF. Here the CDR3 DNA reads TGTGCTAGCAGCTTAGGTTCTAGATCAGAGGAGACCCAGTACTTC.

V gene TRBV5-5 combines with J gene TRBJ2-1, with D possibly being TRBD1 (5 bases). The CDR3 sequence is 15 residues long. Trimming removed 2 bases from V and 0 bases from J, with 9 bases in between. Germline values: CDR1 SGHKS, CDR2 YYEKEE (reference sequence). CDR3 protein: CASSFWQGSYNEQFF. DNA for the CDR3: TGTGCCAGCAGCTTTTGGCAGGGCTCCTACAATGAGCAGTTCTTC.

This clone showed up just a few times. The chain combines TRBV6-1 with TRBJ2-7, with D possibly being TRBD2 (6 bases). The germline V gene encodes CDR1 MNHNS and CDR2 SASEGT. CDR3 size: 13 residues. Between the trimmed V and J ends, which lost 0 bases and 12 bases, there was a span of 15 bases. CDR3 residues: CASSEANRKAGYF. The CDR3 nucleotides are TGTGCCAGCAGTGAAGCTAACAGGAAAGCGGGGTACTTC.

The rearrangement uses TRBV28 and TRBJ2-7; 13 bases match TRBD2. In germline, CDR1 is MDHEN, CDR2 SYDVKM. The CDR3 runs 19 residues. After removal of 3 bases from V and 0 bases from J, the junction contained 11 bases not matched to a gene. The CDR3 is CASSFPSRGLAGASYEQYF. As DNA, the CDR3 is TGTGCCAGCAGTTTCCCCTCCCGTGGACTAGCGGGAGCCTCCTACGAGCAGTACTTC.

This chain links TRBV6-2 or TRBV6-3 with TRBJ2-7, with 14 bases aligning to TRBD2. After removal of 0 bases from V and 7 bases from J, the junction contained 2 bases not matched to a gene. The CDR3 has 15 amino acids. The germline V gene encodes CDR1 MNHEY and CDR2 SVGEGT. The CDR3 loop is CASSYSGTSGGEQYF. DNA for the CDR3: TGTGCCAGCAGTTACTCCGGGACTAGCGGGGGTGAGCAGTACTTC.

The chain joins TRBV11-2 to TRBJ1-2; D gene uncertain. The CDR3 runs to 13 residues. Germline V gene data show CDR1 as SGHAT and CDR2 as FQNNGV. V was trimmed by 2 bases and J by 4 bases, leaving 8 bases between them. For the CDR3, the DNA is TGTGCCAGCAGCTTAAGCCAAAGCTATGGCTACACCTTC. The encoded protein is CASSLSQSYGYTF.